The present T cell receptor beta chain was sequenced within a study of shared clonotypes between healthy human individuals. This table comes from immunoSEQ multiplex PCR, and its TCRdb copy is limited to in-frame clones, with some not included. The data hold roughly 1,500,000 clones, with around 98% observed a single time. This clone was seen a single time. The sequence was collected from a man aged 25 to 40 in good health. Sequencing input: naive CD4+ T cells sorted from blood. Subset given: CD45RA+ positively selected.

CDR3 DNA sequence: TGTGCCAGCAGCTTGGCCCAGAGAGGAGATACGCAGTATTTT. Protein: CASSLAQRGDTQYF. The genes are TRBV5-4 and TRBJ2-3; D gene ambiguous. V lost 0 bases to trimming and J lost 5 bases, with 10 bases between them. There are 14 residues in the CDR3. Germline CDR1 and CDR2: SGHNT and YYREEE (reference sequence).